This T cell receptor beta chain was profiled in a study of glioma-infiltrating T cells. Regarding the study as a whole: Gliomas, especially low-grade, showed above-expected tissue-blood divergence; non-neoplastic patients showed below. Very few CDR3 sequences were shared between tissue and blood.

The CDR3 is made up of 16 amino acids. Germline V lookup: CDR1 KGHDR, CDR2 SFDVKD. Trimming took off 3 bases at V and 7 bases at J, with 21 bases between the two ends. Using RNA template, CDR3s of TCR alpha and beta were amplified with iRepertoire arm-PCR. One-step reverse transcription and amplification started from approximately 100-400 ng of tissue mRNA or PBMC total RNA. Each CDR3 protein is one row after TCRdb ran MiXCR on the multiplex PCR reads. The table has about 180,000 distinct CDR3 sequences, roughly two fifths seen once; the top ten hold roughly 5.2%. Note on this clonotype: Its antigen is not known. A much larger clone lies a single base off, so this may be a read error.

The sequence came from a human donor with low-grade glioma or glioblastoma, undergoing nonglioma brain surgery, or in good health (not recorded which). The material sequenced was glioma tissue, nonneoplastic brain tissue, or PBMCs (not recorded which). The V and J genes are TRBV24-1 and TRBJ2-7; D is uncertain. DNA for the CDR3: TGTGCCACCAGTGATGATAGGGTTCATCCATGCGATGAGCAGTACTTC. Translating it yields CATSDDRVHPCDEQYF.